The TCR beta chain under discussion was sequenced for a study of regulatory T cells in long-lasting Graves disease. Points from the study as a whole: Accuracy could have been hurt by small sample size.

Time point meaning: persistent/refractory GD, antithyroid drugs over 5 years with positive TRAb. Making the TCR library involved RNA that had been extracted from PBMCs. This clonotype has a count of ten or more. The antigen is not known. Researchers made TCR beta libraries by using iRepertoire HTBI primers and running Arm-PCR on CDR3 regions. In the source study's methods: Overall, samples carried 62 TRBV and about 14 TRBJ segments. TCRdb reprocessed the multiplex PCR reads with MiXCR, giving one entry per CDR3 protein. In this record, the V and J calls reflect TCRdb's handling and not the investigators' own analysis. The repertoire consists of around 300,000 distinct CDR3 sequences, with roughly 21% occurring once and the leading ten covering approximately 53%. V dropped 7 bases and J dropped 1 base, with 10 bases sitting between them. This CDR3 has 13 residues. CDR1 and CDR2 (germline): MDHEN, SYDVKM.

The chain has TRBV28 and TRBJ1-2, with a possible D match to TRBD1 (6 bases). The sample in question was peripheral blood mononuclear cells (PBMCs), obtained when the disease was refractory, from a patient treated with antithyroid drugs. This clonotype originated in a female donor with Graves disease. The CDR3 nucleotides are TGTGCCAGCACCAAAGGGGGTAACTATGGCTACACCTTC. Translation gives CASTKGGNYGYTF.